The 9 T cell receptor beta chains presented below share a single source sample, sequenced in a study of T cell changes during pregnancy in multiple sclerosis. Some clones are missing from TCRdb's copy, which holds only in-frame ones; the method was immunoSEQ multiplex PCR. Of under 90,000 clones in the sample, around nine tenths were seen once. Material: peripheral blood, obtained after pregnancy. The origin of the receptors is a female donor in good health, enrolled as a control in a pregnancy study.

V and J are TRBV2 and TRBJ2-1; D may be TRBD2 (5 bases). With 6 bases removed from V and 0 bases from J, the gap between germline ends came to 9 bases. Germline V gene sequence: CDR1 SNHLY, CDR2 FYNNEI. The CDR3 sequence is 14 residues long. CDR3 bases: TGTGCCAGCAGAGTGGGGAGCTCCTACAATGAGCAGTTCTTC. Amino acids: CASRVGSSYNEQFF.

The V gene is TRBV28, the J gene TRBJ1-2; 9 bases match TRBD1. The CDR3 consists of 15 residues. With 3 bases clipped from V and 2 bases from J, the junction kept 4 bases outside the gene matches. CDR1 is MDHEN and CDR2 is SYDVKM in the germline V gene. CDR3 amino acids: CASSFLTGGNYGYTF. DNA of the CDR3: TGTGCCAGCAGTTTTTTGACAGGGGGGAACTATGGCTACACCTTC.

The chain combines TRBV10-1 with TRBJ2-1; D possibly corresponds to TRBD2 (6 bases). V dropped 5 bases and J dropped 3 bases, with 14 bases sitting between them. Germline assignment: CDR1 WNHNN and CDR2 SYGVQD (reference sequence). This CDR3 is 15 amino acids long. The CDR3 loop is CASSPKVGGYNEQFF. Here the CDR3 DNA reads TGCGCCAGCAGTCCAAAAGTCGGGGGCTACAATGAGCAGTTCTTC.

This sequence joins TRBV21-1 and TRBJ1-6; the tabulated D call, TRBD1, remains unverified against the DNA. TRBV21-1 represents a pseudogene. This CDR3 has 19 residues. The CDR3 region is CASSSHMTHPRGQGSPLHF. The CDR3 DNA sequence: TGTGCCAGCAGCTCCCACATGACCCATCCGAGGGGGCAAGGGTCACCCCTCCACTTT.

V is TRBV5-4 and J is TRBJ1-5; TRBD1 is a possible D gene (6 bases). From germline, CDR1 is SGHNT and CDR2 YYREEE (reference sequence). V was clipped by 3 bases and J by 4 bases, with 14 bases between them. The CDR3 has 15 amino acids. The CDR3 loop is CASSSDSQGNQPQHF. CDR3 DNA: TGTGCCAGCAGCTCTGATTCCCAGGGGAATCAGCCCCAGCATTTT.

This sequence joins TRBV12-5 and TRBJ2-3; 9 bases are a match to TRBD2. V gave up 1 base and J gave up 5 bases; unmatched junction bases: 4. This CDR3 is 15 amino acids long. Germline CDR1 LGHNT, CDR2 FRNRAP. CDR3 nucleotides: TGTGCTAGTGGTTTGGGTCGCGGGAGGGGAGATACGCAGTATTTT. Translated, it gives CASGLGRGRGDTQYF. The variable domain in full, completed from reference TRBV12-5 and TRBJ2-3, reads DARVTQTPRHKVTEMGQEVTMRCQPILGHNTVFWYRQTMMQGLELLAYFRNRAPLDDSGMPKDRFSAEMPDATLATLKIQPSEPRDSAVYFCASGLGRGRGDTQYFGPGTRLTVL.

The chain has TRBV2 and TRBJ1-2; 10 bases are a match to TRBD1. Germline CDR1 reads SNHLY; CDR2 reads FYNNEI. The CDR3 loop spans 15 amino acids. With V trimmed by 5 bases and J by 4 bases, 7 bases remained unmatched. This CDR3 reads CASSPRTGGFYGYTF. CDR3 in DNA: TGTGCCAGCAGTCCTCGGACAGGGGGGTTCTATGGCTACACCTTC.

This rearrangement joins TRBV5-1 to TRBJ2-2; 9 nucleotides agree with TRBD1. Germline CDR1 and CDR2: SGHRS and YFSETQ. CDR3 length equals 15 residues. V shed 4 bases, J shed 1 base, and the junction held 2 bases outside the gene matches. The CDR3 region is CASSAGQGNTGELFF. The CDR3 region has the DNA TGCGCCAGCAGCGCGGGACAGGGGAACACCGGGGAGCTGTTTTTT.

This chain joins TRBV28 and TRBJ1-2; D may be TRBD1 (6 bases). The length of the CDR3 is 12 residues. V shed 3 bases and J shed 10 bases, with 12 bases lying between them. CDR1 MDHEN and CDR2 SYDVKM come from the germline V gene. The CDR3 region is CASSLPTGFYTF. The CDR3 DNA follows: TGTGCCAGCAGTTTGCCGACAGGTTTCTACACCTTC.